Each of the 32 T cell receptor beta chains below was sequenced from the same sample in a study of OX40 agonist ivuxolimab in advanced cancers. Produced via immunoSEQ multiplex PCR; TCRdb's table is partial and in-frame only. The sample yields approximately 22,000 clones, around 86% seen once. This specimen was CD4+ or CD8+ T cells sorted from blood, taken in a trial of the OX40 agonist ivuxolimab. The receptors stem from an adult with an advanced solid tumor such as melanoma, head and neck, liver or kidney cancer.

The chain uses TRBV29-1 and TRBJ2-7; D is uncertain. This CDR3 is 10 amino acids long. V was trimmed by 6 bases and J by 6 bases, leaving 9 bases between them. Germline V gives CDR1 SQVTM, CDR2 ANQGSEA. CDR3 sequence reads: CSVKGPEQYF. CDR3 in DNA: TGCAGCGTGAAGGGCCCCGAGCAGTACTTC.

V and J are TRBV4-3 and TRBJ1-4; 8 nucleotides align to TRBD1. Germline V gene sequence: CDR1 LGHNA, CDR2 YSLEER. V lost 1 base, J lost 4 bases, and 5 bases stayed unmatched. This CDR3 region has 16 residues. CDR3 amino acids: CASSQGNDRGNEKLFF. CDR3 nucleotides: TGCGCCAGCAGCCAAGGAAACGACAGGGGTAATGAAAAACTGTTTTTT.

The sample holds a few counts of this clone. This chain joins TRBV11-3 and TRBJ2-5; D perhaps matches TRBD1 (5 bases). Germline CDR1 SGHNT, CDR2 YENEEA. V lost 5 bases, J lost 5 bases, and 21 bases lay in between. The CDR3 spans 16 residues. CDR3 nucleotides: TGTGCCAGCAGCCCTAGTAGCACAGGTGAAGCGGAGACCCAGTACTTC. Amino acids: CASSPSSTGEAETQYF.

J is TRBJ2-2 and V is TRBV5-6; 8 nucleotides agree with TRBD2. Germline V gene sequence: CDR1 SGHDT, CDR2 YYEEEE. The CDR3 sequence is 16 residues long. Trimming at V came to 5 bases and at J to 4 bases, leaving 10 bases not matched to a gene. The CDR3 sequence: CASRYLAGGATGELFF. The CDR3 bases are TGTGCCAGCAGATATCTAGCGGGTGGTGCCACCGGGGAGCTGTTTTTT.

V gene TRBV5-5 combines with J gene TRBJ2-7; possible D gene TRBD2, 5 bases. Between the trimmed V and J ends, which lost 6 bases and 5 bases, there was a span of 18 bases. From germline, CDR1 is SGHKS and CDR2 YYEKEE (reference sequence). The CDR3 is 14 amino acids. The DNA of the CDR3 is TGTGCCAGCACCCAAACTAGGAACATCGACGAGCAGTACTTC. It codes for CASTQTRNIDEQYF.

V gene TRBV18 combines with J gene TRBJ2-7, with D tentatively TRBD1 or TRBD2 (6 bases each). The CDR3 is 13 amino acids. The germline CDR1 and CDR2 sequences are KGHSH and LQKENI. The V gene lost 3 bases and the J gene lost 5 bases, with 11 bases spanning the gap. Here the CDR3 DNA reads TGTGCCAGCTCACCTCGGGGGCCGGACGAGCAGTACTTC. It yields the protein CASSPRGPDEQYF.

This CDR3 reads CASSQGEMNTEAFF. The DNA of the CDR3 is TGCGCCAGCAGCCAAGGGGAGATGAACACTGAAGCTTTCTTT. The chain recombines TRBV4-3 with TRBJ1-1; D gene unclear. This CDR3 is built from 14 residues. Germline lookup yields CDR1 LGHNA and CDR2 YSLEER. With 1 base removed from V and 0 bases from J, the gap between germline ends came to 6 bases.

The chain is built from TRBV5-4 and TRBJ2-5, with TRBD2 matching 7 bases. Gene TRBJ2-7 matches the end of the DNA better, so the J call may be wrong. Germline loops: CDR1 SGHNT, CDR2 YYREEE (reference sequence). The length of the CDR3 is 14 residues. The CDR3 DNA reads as TGTGCCAGCAGCGTCGGACTAGACTCCTACGAGCAGTACTTC. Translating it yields CASSVGLDSYEQYF.

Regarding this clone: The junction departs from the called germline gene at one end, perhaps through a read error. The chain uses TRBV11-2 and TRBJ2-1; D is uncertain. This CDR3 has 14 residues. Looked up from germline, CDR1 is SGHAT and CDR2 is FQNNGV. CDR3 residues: CASSPRVSYSEQFF. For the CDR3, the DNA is TGTGCCAGCAGCCCCCGGGTATCATACAGTGAGCAGTTCTTC.

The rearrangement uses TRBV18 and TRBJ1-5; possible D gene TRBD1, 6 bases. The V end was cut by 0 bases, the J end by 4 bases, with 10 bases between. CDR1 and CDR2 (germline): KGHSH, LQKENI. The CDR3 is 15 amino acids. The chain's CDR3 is CASSPPGGGNQPQHF. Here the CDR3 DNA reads TGTGCCAGCTCACCACCAGGGGGGGGTAATCAGCCCCAGCATTTT.

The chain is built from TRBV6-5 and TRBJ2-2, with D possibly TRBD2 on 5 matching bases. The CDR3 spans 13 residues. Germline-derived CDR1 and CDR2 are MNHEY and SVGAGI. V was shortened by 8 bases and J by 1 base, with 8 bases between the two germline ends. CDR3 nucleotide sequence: TGTGCCAGCGCTGAGGGGAACACCGGGGAGCTGTTTTTT. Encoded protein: CASAEGNTGELFF.

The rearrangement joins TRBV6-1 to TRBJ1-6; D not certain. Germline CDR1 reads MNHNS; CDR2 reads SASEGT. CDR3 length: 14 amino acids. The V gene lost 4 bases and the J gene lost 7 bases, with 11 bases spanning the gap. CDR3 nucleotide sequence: TGTGCCAGCAGTGGAGGAGGCAAGAATTCACCCCTCCACTTT. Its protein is CASSGGGKNSPLHF.

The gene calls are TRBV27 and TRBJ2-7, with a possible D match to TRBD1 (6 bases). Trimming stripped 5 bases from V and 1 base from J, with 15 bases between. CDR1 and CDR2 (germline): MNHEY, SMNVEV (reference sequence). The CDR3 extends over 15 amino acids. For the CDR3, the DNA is TGTGCCAGCAGTGACTCTTGGGGGCGATCCTACGAGCAGTACTTC. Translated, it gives CASSDSWGRSYEQYF.

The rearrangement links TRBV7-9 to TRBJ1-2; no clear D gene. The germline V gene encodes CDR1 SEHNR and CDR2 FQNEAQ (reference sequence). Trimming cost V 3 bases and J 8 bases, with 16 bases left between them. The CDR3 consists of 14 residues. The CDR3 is CASSFSVPEDGYTF. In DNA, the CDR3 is TGTGCCAGCAGCTTTTCCGTTCCGGAGGACGGCTACACCTTC.

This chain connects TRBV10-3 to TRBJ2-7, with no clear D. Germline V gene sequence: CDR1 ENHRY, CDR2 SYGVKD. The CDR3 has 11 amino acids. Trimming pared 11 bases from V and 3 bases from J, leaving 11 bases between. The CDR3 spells CASMHGYEQYF. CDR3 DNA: TGTGCCTCTATGCACGGCTACGAGCAGTACTTC.

The DNA of the CDR3 is TGTGCCAGCAGCGTGGGACAGGGGGCGCAGGGGCAGTTCTTC. This sequence encodes CASSVGQGAQGQFF. V is TRBV5-6 and J is TRBJ2-1, with 12 nucleotides matching TRBD1. The CDR3 totals 14 residues. Germline trimming cut 4 bases from V and 12 bases from J; bases unmatched to any gene: 8. Germline V gene data show CDR1 as SGHDT and CDR2 as YYEEEE.

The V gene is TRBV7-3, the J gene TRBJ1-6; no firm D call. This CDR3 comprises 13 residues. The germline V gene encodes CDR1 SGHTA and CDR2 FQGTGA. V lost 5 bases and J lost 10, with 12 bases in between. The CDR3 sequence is CASSEAPGSPLHF. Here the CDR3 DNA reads TGTGCCAGCAGCGAGGCCCCCGGGTCACCCCTCCACTTT.

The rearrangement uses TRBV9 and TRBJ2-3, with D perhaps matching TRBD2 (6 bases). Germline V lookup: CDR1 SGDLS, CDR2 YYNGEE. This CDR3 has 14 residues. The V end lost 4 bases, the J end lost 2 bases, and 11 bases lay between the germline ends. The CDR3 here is CASSLGTFTDTQYF. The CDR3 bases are TGTGCCAGCAGCTTAGGGACTTTCACAGATACGCAGTATTTT.

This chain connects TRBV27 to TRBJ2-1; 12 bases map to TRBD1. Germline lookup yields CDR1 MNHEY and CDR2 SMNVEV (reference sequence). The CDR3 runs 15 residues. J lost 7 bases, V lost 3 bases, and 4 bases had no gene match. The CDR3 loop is CASSFGDRGLNEQFF. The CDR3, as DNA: TGTGCCAGCAGTTTCGGGGACAGGGGGCTTAATGAGCAGTTCTTC.

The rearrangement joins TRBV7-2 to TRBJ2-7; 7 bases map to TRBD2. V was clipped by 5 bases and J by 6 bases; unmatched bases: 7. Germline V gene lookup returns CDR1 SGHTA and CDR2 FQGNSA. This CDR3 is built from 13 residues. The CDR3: CASSPAGVSEQYF. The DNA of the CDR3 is TGTGCCAGCAGCCCGGCGGGGGTGTCCGAGCAGTACTTC.

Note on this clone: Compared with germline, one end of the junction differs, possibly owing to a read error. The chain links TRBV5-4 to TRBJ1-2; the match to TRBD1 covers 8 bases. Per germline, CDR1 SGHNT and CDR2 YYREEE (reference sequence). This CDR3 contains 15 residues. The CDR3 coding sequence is TGCGCCAGCAGCCAAGATCAGGGGGCGCACTATGGCTACACCTTC. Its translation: CASSQDQGAHYGYTF.

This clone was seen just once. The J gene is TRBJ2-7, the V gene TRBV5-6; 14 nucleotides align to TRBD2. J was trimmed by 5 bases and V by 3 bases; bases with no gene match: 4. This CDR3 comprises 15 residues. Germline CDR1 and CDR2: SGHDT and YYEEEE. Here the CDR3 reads CASSSRTSGGNEQYF. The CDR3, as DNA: TGTGCCAGCAGCTCACGGACTAGCGGGGGGAACGAGCAGTACTTC. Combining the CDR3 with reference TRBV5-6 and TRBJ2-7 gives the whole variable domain DAGVTQSPTHLIKTRGQQVTLRCSPKSGHDTVSWYQQALGQGPQFIFQYYEEEERQRGNFPDRFSGHQFPNYSSELNVNALLLGDSALYLCASSSRTSGGNEQYFGPGTRLTVT.

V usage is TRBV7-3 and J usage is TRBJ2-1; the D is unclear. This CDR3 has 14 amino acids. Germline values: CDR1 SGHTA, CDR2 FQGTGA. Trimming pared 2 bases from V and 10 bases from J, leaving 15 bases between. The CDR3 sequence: CASSLDGGLGEQFF. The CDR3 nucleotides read TGTGCCAGCAGCTTAGATGGCGGCCTAGGGGAGCAGTTCTTC.

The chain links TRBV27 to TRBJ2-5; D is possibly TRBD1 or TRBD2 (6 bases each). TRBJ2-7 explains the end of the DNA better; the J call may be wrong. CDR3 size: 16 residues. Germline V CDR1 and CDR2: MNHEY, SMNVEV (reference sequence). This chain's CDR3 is CASSTGGGPPFYEQYF. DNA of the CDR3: TGTGCCAGCAGTACCGGAGGGGGGCCCCCCTTCTACGAGCAGTACTTC.

CDR3 amino acids: CASSYSRSSSGNTIYF. CDR3 DNA: TGTGCCAGCAGTTACTCCAGGTCATCCTCTGGAAACACCATATATTTT. The rearrangement joins TRBV6-6 to TRBJ1-3; no firm D call. With 0 bases removed from V and 0 bases from J, the gap between germline ends came to 9 bases. The length of the CDR3 is 16 residues. Germline values: CDR1 MNHNY, CDR2 SVGAGI (reference sequence).

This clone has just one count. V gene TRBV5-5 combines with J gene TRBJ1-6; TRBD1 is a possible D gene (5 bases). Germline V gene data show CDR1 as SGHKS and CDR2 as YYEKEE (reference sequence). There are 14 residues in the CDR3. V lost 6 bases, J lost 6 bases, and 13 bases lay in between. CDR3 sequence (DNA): TGTGCCAGCAAGGGGACTAATATTAATTCACCCCTCCACTTT. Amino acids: CASKGTNINSPLHF.

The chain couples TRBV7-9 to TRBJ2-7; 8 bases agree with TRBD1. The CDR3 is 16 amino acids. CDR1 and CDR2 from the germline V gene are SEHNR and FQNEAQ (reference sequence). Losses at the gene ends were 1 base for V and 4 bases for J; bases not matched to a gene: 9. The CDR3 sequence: CASSLGTGLSVYEQYF. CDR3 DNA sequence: TGTGCCAGCAGCTTAGGGACAGGGTTGTCGGTATACGAGCAGTACTTC.

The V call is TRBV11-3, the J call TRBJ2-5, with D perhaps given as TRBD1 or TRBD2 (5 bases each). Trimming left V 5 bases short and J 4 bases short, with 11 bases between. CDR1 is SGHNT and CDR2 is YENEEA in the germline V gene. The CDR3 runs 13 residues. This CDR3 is CASSNPGGETQYF. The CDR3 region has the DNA TGTGCCAGCAGCAACCCTGGGGGAGAGACCCAGTACTTC.

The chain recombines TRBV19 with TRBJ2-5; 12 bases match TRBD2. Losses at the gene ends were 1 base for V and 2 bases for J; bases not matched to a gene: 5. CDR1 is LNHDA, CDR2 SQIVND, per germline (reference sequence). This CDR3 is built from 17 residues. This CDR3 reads CASSIVSLAGGQETQYF. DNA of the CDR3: TGTGCCAGTAGTATAGTATCTCTAGCGGGAGGGCAAGAGACCCAGTACTTC.

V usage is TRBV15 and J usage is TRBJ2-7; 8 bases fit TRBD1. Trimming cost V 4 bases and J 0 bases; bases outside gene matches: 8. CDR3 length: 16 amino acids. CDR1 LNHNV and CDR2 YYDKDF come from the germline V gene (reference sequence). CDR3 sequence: CATSTILQGGSYEQYF. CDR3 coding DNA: TGTGCCACCAGCACCATTCTACAGGGGGGCTCCTACGAGCAGTACTTC.

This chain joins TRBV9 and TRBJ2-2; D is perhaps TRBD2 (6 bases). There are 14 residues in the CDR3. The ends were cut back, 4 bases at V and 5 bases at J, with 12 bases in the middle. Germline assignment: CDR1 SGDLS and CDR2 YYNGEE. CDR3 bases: TGTGCCAGCAGCTCAAGGGGACTGACCGGGGAGCTGTTTTTT. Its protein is CASSSRGLTGELFF. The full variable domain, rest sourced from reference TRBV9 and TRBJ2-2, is DSGVTQTPKHLITATGQRVTLRCSPRSGDLSVYWYQQSLDQGLQFLIQYYNGEERAKGNILERFSAQQFPDLHSELNLSSLELGDSALYFCASSSRGLTGELFFGEGSRLTVL.

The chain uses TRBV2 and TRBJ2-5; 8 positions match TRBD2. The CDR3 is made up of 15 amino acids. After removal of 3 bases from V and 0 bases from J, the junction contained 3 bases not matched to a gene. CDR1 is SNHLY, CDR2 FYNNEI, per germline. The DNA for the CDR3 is TGTGCCAGCAGTGATAGCGGGATGTACCAAGAGACCCAGTACTTC. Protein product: CASSDSGMYQETQYF.